Shown below are 12 T cell receptor beta chains from a single sample sequenced in a study of cytomegalovirus exposure and HLA in healthy donors. A multiplex PCR was run with 60 Vbeta primers and 13 Jbeta primers. Produced via immunoSEQ multiplex PCR; TCRdb's table is partial and in-frame only. The sample holds about 110,000 clones, approximately 80% seen once. Sequenced material: PBMCs. These receptors all come from a human donor in good health.

The rearrangement links TRBV4-1 to TRBJ2-7; 13 positions match TRBD2. CDR1 MGHRA and CDR2 YSYEKL come from the germline V gene. Germline trimming cut 3 bases from V and 2 bases from J; bases unmatched to any gene: 10. This CDR3 is built from 18 residues. The CDR3 region is CASSQDRLAGGLTYEQYF. The DNA of the CDR3 is TGCGCCAGCAGCCAGGATCGACTAGCGGGAGGTCTCACCTACGAGCAGTACTTC.

The chain carries TRBV10-3 and TRBJ2-5; no clear D. Deletions cut 6 bases from V and 0 bases from J, with 5 bases between. This CDR3 has 12 amino acids. Germline V CDR1 and CDR2: ENHRY, SYGVKD. CDR3 nucleotide sequence: TGTGCCATCAGATCGTACCAAGAGACCCAGTACTTC. Amino acids: CAIRSYQETQYF.

This chain connects TRBV5-1 to TRBJ1-1, with 7 bases that match TRBD1. The CDR3 is 17 amino acids. The V gene's germline CDR1 is SGHRS and CDR2 YFSETQ. Trimming cost V 2 bases and J 4 bases; bases outside gene matches: 14. DNA for the CDR3: TGCGCCAGCAGCTTAGAGGGACAGTATAGTTGGGGCACTGAAGCTTTCTTT. Translation gives CASSLEGQYSWGTEAFF.

This clone was counted a few times. The chain employs TRBV2 and TRBJ1-2, with 12 bases aligning to TRBD1. The CDR3 consists of 16 residues. V lost 4 bases to trimming and J lost 8 bases; unmatched junction nucleotides: 11. From germline, CDR1 is SNHLY and CDR2 FYNNEI. CDR3 nucleotides: TGTGCCAGCAGTGGCCTCTCGGGACAGGGGGCGAGGGGCTACACCTTC. Amino acids: CASSGLSGQGARGYTF.

This clone was recorded a few times. The chain combines TRBV6-1 with TRBJ1-2, with 8 positions matching TRBD1. The CDR3 is 17 residues long. V dropped 4 bases and J dropped 2; count of bases not matched to a gene: 12. The germline CDR1 and CDR2 sequences are MNHNS and SASEGT. The CDR3 sequence is CASSGGTGLFENYGYTF. The CDR3, as DNA: TGTGCCAGCAGTGGGGGGACAGGACTCTTTGAGAACTATGGCTACACCTTC.

The chain links TRBV6-5 to TRBJ2-7; 11 bases are shared with TRBD2. The junction had 9 bases not matched to a gene; V was cut back by 6 bases and J by 5 bases. CDR3 length equals 15 residues. Per germline, CDR1 MNHEY and CDR2 SVGAGI. CDR3 amino acids: CASSLVGTSGDEQYF. The CDR3 DNA is TGTGCCAGCAGCCTCGTAGGGACTAGCGGAGACGAGCAGTACTTC.

V gene TRBV11-3 combines with J gene TRBJ2-2; D remains ambiguous. CDR3 size: 14 residues. Germline CDR1 reads SGHNT; CDR2 reads YENEEA. V lost 5 bases to trimming and J lost 3 bases, with 10 bases between them. The CDR3 loop is CASSPRLYTGELFF. CDR3 bases: TGTGCCAGCAGCCCCCGACTGTACACCGGGGAGCTGTTTTTT.

This sequence joins TRBV6-1 and TRBJ2-2; perhaps TRBD2 as D (6 bases). Germline CDR1 MNHNS, CDR2 SASEGT. Trimming cost V 6 bases and J 1 base, with 6 bases left between them. The CDR3 length is 13 residues. The CDR3 sequence is CASRGGNTGELFF. DNA of the CDR3: TGTGCCAGCAGGGGAGGGAACACCGGGGAGCTGTTTTTT.

This chain links TRBV5-1 with TRBJ2-3; 9 bases fit TRBD2. Trimming at V came to 0 bases and at J to 5 bases, leaving 10 bases not matched to a gene. The CDR3 covers 17 residues. Per the germline V gene, CDR1 is SGHRS and CDR2 is YFSETQ. The CDR3 region is CASSLDGRGRAGDTQYF. For the CDR3, the DNA is TGCGCCAGCAGCTTGGACGGTCGCGGGAGGGCCGGAGATACGCAGTATTTT.

J is TRBJ2-7 and V is TRBV6-6; no clear D gene. Trimming left V 2 bases short and J 0 bases short, with 8 bases between. Germline CDR1 and CDR2: MNHNY and SVGAGI (reference sequence). This CDR3 is 14 amino acids long. CDR3 in amino acids: CASSYGQVSYEQYF. Here the CDR3 DNA reads TGTGCCAGCAGTTACGGGCAGGTCTCCTACGAGCAGTACTTC.

The chain uses TRBV7-8 and TRBJ1-2; TRBD1 matches 9 bases. The germline V gene encodes CDR1 SGHVS and CDR2 FQNEAQ. V lost 4 bases, J lost 6 bases, and 12 bases stayed unmatched. The CDR3 is 16 residues long. The CDR3 is CASSSMGQGLWDGYTF. The CDR3 region has the DNA TGTGCCAGCAGCTCTATGGGACAGGGCCTTTGGGATGGCTACACCTTC.

The rearrangement links TRBV21-1 to TRBJ2-3; the D call in the table, TRBD2, was not verified against the DNA. TRBV21-1 is deemed a pseudogene. The CDR3 contains 15 residues. The CDR3, as DNA: TGTGCCAGCAGCAAACGACTAGTTGACACGGTTACGCAGTATTTT. Residues: CASSKRLVDTVTQYF.